These 27 T cell receptor beta chains were sequenced from one sample in a study of PD-L1 blockade in urothelial cancer. Time point of the sample: pretreatment peripheral blood. Clones were read by immunoSEQ multiplex PCR, and TCRdb kept only the in-frame ones, dropping some. Of under 80,000 clones listed, around 81% are singletons. The specimen was PBMCs, collected around atezolizumab (anti-PD-L1) treatment. These receptors were obtained from a man aged 70-80 years with urothelial cancer.

The chain has TRBV7-3 and TRBJ2-7, with a possible D match to TRBD1 (6 bases). V shed 2 bases and J shed 12 bases, with 17 bases lying between them. The CDR3 totals 13 residues. From germline, CDR1 is SGHTA and CDR2 FQGTGA. CDR3 sequence: CASSLPQGPRGYF. The CDR3, as DNA: TGTGCCAGCAGCTTACCACAGGGCCCCAGGGGGTACTTC.

V gene TRBV20-1 combines with J gene TRBJ2-1; the D is unclear. The ends were cut back, 6 bases at V and 2 bases at J, with 5 bases in the middle. The CDR3 sequence is 11 residues long. Germline lookup yields CDR1 DFQATT and CDR2 SNEGSKA (reference sequence). CDR3 protein: CSARAYNEQFF. The CDR3 region has the DNA TGCAGTGCCCGGGCCTACAATGAGCAGTTCTTC.

J is TRBJ2-7 and V is TRBV2; the match to TRBD2 covers 7 bases. V trimming: 8 bases; J trimming: 3 bases; junction bases outside the gene matches: 10. This CDR3 has 14 amino acids. Germline-derived CDR1 and CDR2 are SNHLY and FYNNEI. CDR3 sequence reads: CASHRTRFIYEQYF. The CDR3 DNA reads TGTGCCAGCCACCGGACTAGATTTATCTACGAGCAGTACTTC.

As DNA, the CDR3 is TGTGCCAGCAGTTTAGCGGGAGACTACAATGAGCAGTTCTTC. It yields the protein CASSLAGDYNEQFF. The J gene is TRBJ2-1, the V gene TRBV2, with 9 bases aligning to TRBD2. This CDR3 is 14 amino acids long. The germline gives CDR1 SNHLY, CDR2 FYNNEI. V lost 5 bases and J lost 3; bases outside the gene matches: 2.

This rearrangement joins TRBV5-1 to TRBJ2-7, with a weak D call TRBD1 (6 bases). The CDR3 sequence is 16 residues long. Trimming took off 2 bases at V and 4 bases at J, with 19 bases between the two ends. Germline V lookup: CDR1 SGHRS, CDR2 YFSETQ. CDR3 DNA: TGCGCCAGCAGCTTAGGGGGTAAAACCGCATTTTACGAGCAGTACTTC. Its translation is CASSLGGKTAFYEQYF.

This rearrangement joins TRBV30 to TRBJ1-1, with unresolved D. Per germline, CDR1 GTSNPN and CDR2 SVGIG (reference sequence). The CDR3 consists of 13 residues. Trimming took 1 base from V and 0 from J, leaving 6 bases between them. CDR3 in DNA: TGTGCCTGGAGTGGGCAGGTGAACACTGAAGCTTTCTTT. Translation: CAWSGQVNTEAFF.

This clone turned up a few times. The chain links TRBV6-1 to TRBJ2-7; 7 positions agree with TRBD1. CDR1 is MNHNS, CDR2 SASEGT, per germline. Germline trimming cut 5 bases from V and 2 bases from J; bases unmatched to any gene: 9. There are 15 residues in the CDR3. The CDR3 DNA is TGTGCCAGCAGTCCCTTAAACAGGGGAACCTACGAGCAGTACTTC. This translates into CASSPLNRGTYEQYF.

V is TRBV5-1 and J is TRBJ2-1; TRBD1 is a possible D gene (6 bases). CDR1 is SGHRS, CDR2 YFSETQ, per germline. CDR3 length: 14 residues. V lost 0 bases and J 7 bases, leaving 11 bases between the germline ends. CDR3 in DNA: TGCGCCAGCAGCTTGGTAGGGGGAGATAATGAGCAGTTCTTC. It translates to CASSLVGGDNEQFF.

The chain links TRBV7-3 to TRBJ2-5, with a tentative D call TRBD1 (6 bases). Germline loops: CDR1 SGHTA, CDR2 FQGTGA. The CDR3 is made up of 14 amino acids. Trimming took off 2 bases at V and 7 bases at J, with 14 bases between the two ends. For the CDR3, the DNA is TGTGCCAGCAGCTTAGTGGGGGCGGGCGGGACCCAGTACTTC. Its protein product is CASSLVGAGGTQYF.

V and J are TRBV5-4 and TRBJ2-2; 9 nucleotides agree with TRBD1. Trimming took 3 bases from V and 1 from J; bases not matched to a gene: 7. This CDR3 is built from 17 residues. Germline CDR1 reads SGHNT; CDR2 reads YYREEE (reference sequence). Here the CDR3 DNA reads TGTGCCAGCAGCTCGGACCGGGACAGGGAGAACACCGGGGAGCTGTTTTTT. Protein product: CASSSDRDRENTGELFF.

The V gene is TRBV7-2, the J gene TRBJ2-7, with TRBD2 identical over 8 bases. The CDR3 is 15 amino acids. V shed 2 bases, J shed 3 bases, and the junction held 6 bases outside the gene matches. CDR1 SGHTA and CDR2 FQGNSA come from the germline V gene. CDR3 in DNA: TGTGCCAGCAGCTTACAAGCGGGGGCGGTCTACGAGCAGTACTTC. Protein: CASSLQAGAVYEQYF. The whole variable domain, remainder taken from reference TRBV7-2 and TRBJ2-7, is GAGVSQSPSNKVTEKGKDVELRCDPISGHTALYWYRQSLGQGLEFLIYFQGNSAPDKSGLPSDRFSAERTGGSVSTLTIQRTQQEDSAVYLCASSLQAGAVYEQYFGPGTRLTVT.

V usage is TRBV5-4 and J usage is TRBJ2-7, with unresolved D. The CDR3 has 14 residues. CDR1 and CDR2 (germline): SGHNT, YYREEE (reference sequence). Trimming left V 4 bases short and J 0 bases short, with 11 bases between. CDR3: CASSLDLSSYEQYF. The CDR3 bases are TGTGCCAGCAGCCTGGACCTTAGCTCCTACGAGCAGTACTTC.

This clone was found a few times. The chain carries TRBV5-1 and TRBJ2-2, with TRBD1 matching 10 bases. Germline-derived CDR1 and CDR2 are SGHRS and YFSETQ. V shed 3 bases and J 5 bases; nucleotides not matched to a gene: 4. CDR3 length: 15 amino acids. The CDR3 DNA follows: TGCGCCAGCAGCTGGGGACAGGGGAGTACCGGGGAGCTGTTTTTT. This gives the protein CASSWGQGSTGELFF. Full variable domain (missing parts from reference TRBV5-1 and TRBJ2-2): KAGVTQTPRYLIKTRGQQVTLSCSPISGHRSVSWYQQTPGQGLQFLFEYFSETQRNKGNFPGRFSGRQFSNSRSEMNVSTLELGDSALYLCASSWGQGSTGELFFGEGSRLTVL.

This rearrangement joins TRBV15 to TRBJ2-3, with 9 nucleotides matching TRBD2. With 4 bases clipped from V and 4 bases from J, the junction kept 9 bases outside the gene matches. The germline gives CDR1 LNHNV, CDR2 YYDKDF (reference sequence). The CDR3 covers 16 residues. The CDR3: CATSIRAGGRADTQYF. The CDR3 region has the DNA TGTGCCACCAGCATACGAGCGGGGGGTCGGGCAGATACGCAGTATTTT.

The CDR3 loop is CAVGTASSGANVLTF. The CDR3 bases are TGTGCCGTAGGGACAGCAAGCTCTGGGGCCAACGTCCTGACTTTC. This chain uses TRBV28 with TRBJ2-6; 7 bases match TRBD1. The germline V gene has CDR1 MDHEN and CDR2 SYDVKM. Trimming cost V 11 bases and J 0 bases; bases outside gene matches: 7. CDR3 length: 15 residues.

The rearrangement joins TRBV30 to TRBJ2-7, with no clear D. Germline V gives CDR1 GTSNPN, CDR2 SVGIG (reference sequence). The CDR3 loop spans 15 amino acids. Trimming took 0 bases from V and 6 from J, leaving 18 bases between them. CDR3: CAWSVLGGDLREQYF. The CDR3 nucleotides read TGTGCCTGGAGTGTACTCGGCGGTGATCTACGCGAGCAGTACTTC.

V gene TRBV6-5 combines with J gene TRBJ1-3, with 7 bases aligning to TRBD1. Germline-derived CDR1 and CDR2 are MNHEY and SVGAGI. The CDR3 runs to 14 residues. The V gene end was trimmed by 6 bases and the J gene end by 4 bases; junction bases not matched to a gene: 6. The CDR3 DNA follows: TGTGCCAGCAGAAGGGGGCAAGGGGGAAACACCATATATTTT. Its protein is CASRRGQGGNTIYF.

The rearrangement uses TRBV19 and TRBJ2-3; tentatively, D is TRBD1 (5 bases). Trimming took 5 bases from V and 1 from J, leaving 10 bases between them. This CDR3 comprises 14 residues. CDR1 is LNHDA and CDR2 is SQIVND in the germline V gene (reference sequence). The CDR3 reads CASSDRGGTDTQYF. In DNA form, the CDR3 reads TGTGCCAGTAGTGATAGGGGTGGCACAGATACGCAGTATTTT.

The chain links TRBV5-1 to TRBJ1-2; D perhaps matches TRBD1 (5 bases). The CDR3 loop spans 15 amino acids. From germline, CDR1 is SGHRS and CDR2 YFSETQ. The V gene lost 3 bases and the J gene lost 8 bases, with 20 bases spanning the gap. The CDR3 sequence is CASSSEGRGPEGYTF. The CDR3 bases are TGCGCCAGCAGCTCGGAGGGGAGGGGACCCGAGGGCTACACCTTC. Using reference TRBV5-1 and TRBJ1-2 for the parts outside the CDR3, the full variable domain is KAGVTQTPRYLIKTRGQQVTLSCSPISGHRSVSWYQQTPGQGLQFLFEYFSETQRNKGNFPGRFSGRQFSNSRSEMNVSTLELGDSALYLCASSSEGRGPEGYTFGSGTRLTVV.

This clone was observed a single time. V and J are TRBV19 and TRBJ1-5, with 7 positions matching TRBD1. The CDR3 has 17 amino acids. With V trimmed by 4 bases and J by 0 bases, 9 bases remained unmatched. Germline V gene data show CDR1 as LNHDA and CDR2 as SQIVND (reference sequence). CDR3 in amino acids: CASSRPGDSYSNQPQHF. DNA of the CDR3: TGTGCCAGTAGTAGACCCGGGGACAGCTATAGCAATCAGCCCCAGCATTTT.

This clone was picked up one time. This chain connects TRBV7-2 to TRBJ1-2; tentative D call: TRBD1 (5 bases). Trimming took off 5 bases at V and 3 bases at J, with 13 bases between the two ends. This CDR3 spans 14 amino acids. Per the germline V gene, CDR1 is SGHTA and CDR2 is FQGNSA. The CDR3 region is CASSRDRGDYGYTF. DNA for the CDR3: TGTGCCAGCAGCCGGGACCGGGGGGACTATGGCTACACCTTC. Full variable domain (remainder filled in from reference TRBV7-2 and TRBJ1-2): GAGVSQSPSNKVTEKGKDVELRCDPISGHTALYWYRQSLGQGLEFLIYFQGNSAPDKSGLPSDRFSAERTGGSVSTLTIQRTQQEDSAVYLCASSRDRGDYGYTFGSGTRLTVV.

The chain couples TRBV7-2 to TRBJ2-1, with 10 bases matching TRBD2. The CDR3 totals 15 residues. V gave up 5 bases and J gave up 5 bases; unmatched junction bases: 6. Germline values: CDR1 SGHTA, CDR2 FQGNSA. The CDR3 sequence is CASSEGLALNNEQFF. The CDR3 DNA follows: TGTGCCAGCAGCGAGGGACTAGCGCTAAACAATGAGCAGTTCTTC.

The chain is built from TRBV5-4 and TRBJ2-1; possibly TRBD1 for D (6 bases). The V end lost 0 bases, the J end lost 1 base, and 14 bases lay between the germline ends. CDR3 size: 17 residues. Germline V lookup: CDR1 SGHNT, CDR2 YYREEE (reference sequence). This chain's CDR3 is CASSLGSGEKSYNEQFF. The CDR3 DNA sequence: TGTGCCAGCAGCTTGGGGTCAGGGGAAAAATCCTACAATGAGCAGTTCTTC. The complete variable domain, with remaining parts taken from reference TRBV5-4 and TRBJ2-1, reads ETGVTQSPTHLIKTRGQQVTLRCSSQSGHNTVSWYQQALGQGPQFIFQYYREEENGRGNFPPRFSGLQFPNYSSELNVNALELDDSALYLCASSLGSGEKSYNEQFFGPGTRLTVL.

The rearrangement uses TRBV10-1 and TRBJ2-3, with D tentatively TRBD1 (6 bases). The CDR3 has 14 amino acids. The V and J ends lost 5 bases and 2 bases respectively, with 11 bases between them. Germline V gene sequence: CDR1 WNHNN, CDR2 SYGVQD (reference sequence). CDR3 loop: CASSPDRPTDTQYF. In nucleotides, the CDR3 is TGCGCCAGCAGTCCGGACAGACCCACAGATACGCAGTATTTT.

The rearrangement links TRBV2 to TRBJ1-1, with D possibly matching TRBD1 (5 bases). CDR1 is SNHLY and CDR2 is FYNNEI in the germline V gene. This CDR3 contains 14 residues. V shed 5 bases and J shed 6 bases, with 16 bases lying between them. The CDR3 DNA reads TGTGCCAGCAGTAAATTTACCAGGGCGCCTGAAGCTTTCTTT. This sequence encodes CASSKFTRAPEAFF.

The V and J genes are TRBV7-9 and TRBJ2-7; weak D call: TRBD2 (5 bases). Germline V gene data show CDR1 as SEHNR and CDR2 as FQNEAQ (reference sequence). With 0 bases removed from V and 9 bases from J, the gap between germline ends came to 15 bases. The CDR3 has 14 residues. CDR3 region: CASSLAGVTNGQYF. In nucleotides, the CDR3 is TGTGCCAGCAGCTTAGCGGGAGTTACAAATGGGCAGTACTTC. The full variable domain, completed using reference TRBV7-9 and TRBJ2-7, is DTGVSQNPRHKITKRGQNVTFRCDPISEHNRLYWYRQTLGQGPEFLTYFQNEAQLEKSRLLSDRFSAERPKGSFSTLEIQRTEQGDSAMYLCASSLAGVTNGQYFGPGTRLTVT.

This clone was recorded at least ten times. This sequence joins TRBV11-2 and TRBJ1-2; perhaps TRBD1 as D (6 bases). CDR1 is SGHAT, CDR2 FQNNGV, per germline. V was clipped by 4 bases and J by 0 bases, with 18 bases between them. The CDR3 contains 17 residues. CDR3 nucleotide sequence: TGTGCCAGCAGCTGGCATCGAGGACAGCGCTCTAACTATGGCTACACCTTC. It codes for CASSWHRGQRSNYGYTF.